Presented here are 13 T cell receptor beta chains from one specimen sequenced in a study of human T cells and chemical hapten exposure. TCRdb recomputed calls from the RACE reads with MiXCR, one row per CDR3 protein. The table includes some 400,000 distinct CDR3 sequences, approximately 4.4% detected once. Documented time point: patch test 1, 2 weeks after DPC sensitization. Treatment in this sample: therapeutic diphenylcyclopropenone sensitization with weekly scalp DPC. The sequencing used whole blood, collected in connection with sensitization to the hapten diphenylcyclopropenone (DPC). Every receptor here comes from a woman between 50 and 59 years old with alopecia areata. Some clones in this sample may be carry-over from other donors' samples.

This clonotype appeared many times. This sequence joins TRBV7-8 and TRBJ2-4; TRBD2 might be the D (6 bases). V was shortened by 3 bases and J by 5 bases, with 8 bases between the two germline ends. This CDR3 comprises 13 residues. The germline V gene has CDR1 SGHVS and CDR2 FQNEAQ. The CDR3 DNA reads as TGTGCCAGCAGCTTTTCGGGGGAAAACATTCAGTACTTC. Its translation: CASSFSGENIQYF.

This clonotype has a handful of counts. The chain joins TRBV5-5 to TRBJ2-1; a weak D match, TRBD2 (6 bases). CDR3 length: 12 residues. In germline, CDR1 is SGHKS, CDR2 YYEKEE (reference sequence). Trimming cost V 5 bases and J 9 bases, with 12 bases left between them. In nucleotides, the CDR3 is TGTGCCAGCAGTTCTGAAGCGGGTGAGCAGTTCTTC. Its translation: CASSSEAGEQFF.

At least ten counts were recorded for this clonotype. The chain couples TRBV19 to TRBJ2-1; the D gene is possibly TRBD2 (5 bases). The CDR3 loop spans 13 amino acids. The V gene's germline CDR1 is LNHDA and CDR2 SQIVND (reference sequence). V lost 7 bases, J lost 3 bases, and 10 bases lay in between. The chain's CDR3 is CASKEGLYNEQFF. Written as DNA, the CDR3 is TGTGCCAGTAAAGAGGGCCTCTACAATGAGCAGTTCTTC.

The chain employs TRBV4-1 and TRBJ1-2, with D unresolved. Germline CDR1 reads MGHRA; CDR2 reads YSYEKL. The CDR3 is 12 amino acids. V was pared by 7 bases and J by 6 bases, with 12 bases between. This CDR3 is CASTRGGHGYTF. Here the CDR3 DNA reads TGCGCCAGCACCCGAGGCGGGCATGGCTACACCTTC.

The sample holds a few counts of this clonotype. The chain joins TRBV6-1 to TRBJ2-5, with D unclear. V lost 8 bases and J lost 1, with 11 bases in between. Germline V gene sequence: CDR1 MNHNS, CDR2 SASEGT. The CDR3 covers 13 residues. CDR3 protein: CASGIRSQETQYF. In nucleotides, the CDR3 is TGTGCCAGCGGTATCCGGTCCCAAGAGACCCAGTACTTC.

A few counts support this clonotype. This chain connects TRBV6-6 to TRBJ1-1; D may be TRBD1 (6 bases). CDR1 MNHNY and CDR2 SVGAGI come from the germline V gene (reference sequence). The V end was cut by 6 bases, the J end by 2 bases, with 13 bases between. The CDR3 has 14 amino acids. Here the CDR3 reads CASSLYGTNTEAFF. For the CDR3, the DNA is TGTGCCAGCAGCCTGTACGGGACAAACACTGAAGCTTTCTTT.

This clonotype was seen repeatedly, ten times or more. This sequence joins TRBV30 and TRBJ2-2; possible D gene TRBD1, 6 bases. The CDR3 runs to 14 residues. Trimming took 1 base from V and 0 from J, leaving 6 bases between them. In germline, CDR1 is GTSNPN, CDR2 SVGIG (reference sequence). This chain's CDR3 is CAWSAGANTGELFF. CDR3 nucleotide sequence: TGTGCCTGGAGTGCAGGGGCGAACACCGGGGAGCTGTTTTTT.

The chain couples TRBV2 to TRBJ2-3; 7 nucleotides line up with TRBD2. The CDR3 totals 14 residues. Trimming removed 7 bases from V and 2 bases from J; junction bases left unmatched: 6. The germline V gene has CDR1 SNHLY and CDR2 FYNNEI. The DNA of the CDR3 is TGTGCCAGCACCGCGACTAGCCTCACAGATACGCAGTATTTT. Residues: CASTATSLTDTQYF. Together with reference TRBV2 and TRBJ2-3, the CDR3 gives the full variable domain: EPEVTQTPSHQVTQMGQEVILRCVPISNHLYFYWYRQILGQKVEFLVSFYNNEISEKSEIFDDQFSVERPDGSNFTLKIRSTKLEDSAMYFCASTATSLTDTQYFGPGTRLTVL.

In its sample, this clonotype was seen many times. This chain links TRBV29-1 with TRBJ1-2; TRBD1 matches at 9 bases. After removal of 2 bases from V and 4 bases from J, the junction contained 8 bases not matched to a gene. CDR3 size: 15 residues. Germline CDR1 SQVTM, CDR2 ANQGSEA. The CDR3 nucleotides are TGCAGCGTTGAAAAGCCGGGACAGGGAGGCTATGGCTACACCTTC. This sequence encodes CSVEKPGQGGYGYTF.

This clonotype was seen repeatedly, ten times or more. This chain links TRBV6-4 with TRBJ2-2; D gene uncertain. The CDR3 spans 14 residues. Between the trimmed V and J ends, which lost 3 bases and 0 bases, there was a span of 5 bases. The germline CDR1 and CDR2 sequences are MRHNA and SNTAGT. In DNA, the CDR3 is TGTGCCAGCAGTGAAGGGCCGAACACCGGGGAGCTGTTTTTT. Translating it yields CASSEGPNTGELFF.

This clonotype was recorded at least ten times. CDR3: CASSLAQSNQPQHF. As DNA, the CDR3 is TGTGCCAGCAGTTTAGCGCAGAGCAATCAGCCCCAGCATTTT. The chain recombines TRBV12-3 or TRBV12-4 with TRBJ1-5; D gene ambiguous. V was clipped by 0 bases and J by 1 base, with 4 bases between them. The CDR3 consists of 14 residues.

This clonotype has at least ten counts. This chain connects TRBV28 to TRBJ1-2; 9 bases match TRBD1. Germline V gene data show CDR1 as MDHEN and CDR2 as SYDVKM. Unmatched junction bases numbered 7, after V lost 5 bases and J lost 3 bases. The CDR3 totals 15 residues. CDR3 sequence (DNA): TGTGCCAGCAGTCCGGGGGGACAGGGCGACTATGGCTACACCTTC. It yields the protein CASSPGGQGDYGYTF.

There are many counts of this clonotype. CDR3 in DNA: TGTGCCAGCAGCTTAGCGGACGGCATGAACACTGAAGCTTTCTTT. Protein product: CASSLADGMNTEAFF. The J gene is TRBJ1-1, the V gene TRBV7-8; D remains unclear. Per the germline V gene, CDR1 is SGHVS and CDR2 is FQNEAQ. The CDR3 runs 15 residues. Trimming stripped 0 bases from V and 0 bases from J, with 8 bases between. Complete variable domain (other parts from reference TRBV7-8 and TRBJ1-1): GAGVSQSPRYKVAKRGQDVALRCDPISGHVSLFWYQQALGQGPEFLTYFQNEAQLDKSGLPSDRFFAERPEGSVSTLKIQRTQQEDSAVYLCASSLADGMNTEAFFGQGTRLTVV.